This section outlines one T cell receptor beta chain sequence together with its context. These data come from a study of blood T cell repertoires in COVID-19. Sequencing used immunoSEQ multiplex PCR; TCRdb keeps in-frame clones, though not all of them. Found here are 300,000 to 400,000 clones, approximately 89% of them singletons; the top ten hold 1.6%. In germline, CDR1 is LNHDA, CDR2 SQIVND (reference sequence). This CDR3 spans 20 amino acids. Trimming stripped 0 bases from V and 3 bases from J, with 24 bases between. Seattle cases were enrolled at active infection and followed longitudinally. The V gene is TRBV19, the J gene TRBJ1-3; D not certain. The material sequenced was peripheral blood. The receptor was isolated from a woman in her 30s with COVID-19, enrolled during active disease. This CDR3 is CASSIDRSSRKTVGGNTIYF. The CDR3 nucleotides are TGTGCCAGTAGTATAGATCGTTCTTCGCGGAAGACCGTTGGTGGAAACACCATATATTTT.